This T cell receptor beta chain was sequenced in a study of cytomegalovirus exposure and HLA in healthy donors. A note on this clone: Its specificity is unknown.

The PCR made use of 60 Vbeta and 13 Jbeta primers. The protocol was immunoSEQ multiplex PCR, while the TCRdb copy is restricted to in-frame clones and leaves out a portion. The sample shows about 130,000 clones, about four fifths of them seen only once. CDR1 and CDR2 (germline): LNHDA, SQIVND (reference sequence). Deletions cut 5 bases from V and 5 bases from J, with 15 bases between. The CDR3 loop spans 14 amino acids. Study results and limitations: A later analysis showed HLA-associated TCR beta chains outstripping equally common others in clonal expansion. With later analysis, a missense DCLRE1C variant became linked to TCR beta V- and J-gene trimming.

The J gene is TRBJ1-2, the V gene TRBV19, with D possibly TRBD1 on 5 matching bases. This receptor was identified in a man younger than 45 in good health. The sample comprised PBMCs. CDR3 nucleotides: TGTGCCAGTAGTTTACAGCAGGGAGGTTATGGCTACACCTTC. Protein product: CASSLQQGGYGYTF.